This TCR beta chain emerged from a study of T cell responses to AZD1222 COVID-19 vaccine. Germline assignment: CDR1 KGHSH and CDR2 LQKENI. CDR3 size: 13 residues. The V and J ends lost 3 bases and 3 bases respectively, with 9 bases between them. Profiling relied on immunoSEQ multiplex PCR, and the TCRdb table lists in-frame clones only, not all of them. The table records tens of thousands of clones, around 90% of them present only once. Timing groups of about 4 and about 12 weeks for second doses were pooled. V and J are TRBV18 and TRBJ2-7; the D gene could be TRBD1 or TRBD2 (5 bases each). The starting material was peripheral blood, obtained 28 days after the second AZD1222 dose. The sequence derives from an adult who received the AZD1222 COVID-19 vaccine. The CDR3 sequence is CASSPGVGYEQYF. The CDR3 nucleotides are TGTGCCAGCTCACCGGGGGTAGGCTACGAGCAGTACTTC.